A single sample gave rise to the 8 T cell receptor beta chains below, sequenced in a study of T cells expressing NK-cell markers. Reanalyzing the 5' RACE reads, TCRdb keeps one entry per CDR3 protein, without DNA. Found here are some 600,000 distinct CDR3 sequences; the top ten clones hold roughly 3.4%. Material for sequencing was blood T cells: a sorted CD56 or NKG2C T cell subset, CD4+ or CD8+ T cells, or bulk PBMC T cells (not recorded which). Every receptor here comes from a man between 18 and 35 years old in good health.

This chain connects TRBV20-1 to TRBJ2-1; lacking DNA, the TRBD2 call made by TCRdb goes unchecked. In germline, CDR1 is DFQATT, CDR2 SNEGSKA (reference sequence). The CDR3 loop spans 14 amino acids. This CDR3 reads CSARPSLGYNEQFF.

J is TRBJ2-1 and V is TRBV7-6; no DNA is available, so the TRBD1 call from TCRdb remains unchecked. CDR3 length equals 17 residues. CDR1 and CDR2 (germline): SGHVS, FNYEAQ. CDR3 sequence: CASSPNPPAASYNEQFF.

The chain combines TRBV18 with TRBJ1-5. The CDR3 spans 15 residues. The germline V gene encodes CDR1 KGHSH and CDR2 LQKENI. This CDR3 reads CASSPIGMGNQPQHF.

The chain couples TRBV5-1 to TRBJ2-3; checking the TCRdb D call of TRBD2 is not possible without DNA. Germline lookup yields CDR1 SGHRS and CDR2 YFSETQ. The CDR3 runs 17 residues. CDR3 sequence: CASSLSPRQYSTDTQYF.

The gene calls are TRBV6-2 or TRBV6-3 and TRBJ2-1; TCRdb proposes TRBD2, but this gene call is untestable without DNA. Germline loops: CDR1 MNHEY, CDR2 SVGEGT. The CDR3 runs to 17 residues. CDR3 sequence: CASKPYLPAGGPNEQFF.

The genes are TRBV7-8 and TRBJ2-1; TCRdb's D gene call, TRBD2, goes unchecked for lack of DNA. Germline lookup yields CDR1 SGHVS and CDR2 FQNEAQ. This CDR3 is built from 12 residues. The CDR3 sequence is CASSKTSGEQFF.

The genes are TRBV5-1 and TRBJ2-1; there is no DNA to check the TCRdb D call of TRBD2. The V gene's germline CDR1 is SGHRS and CDR2 YFSETQ. This CDR3 has 13 residues. CDR3 region: CASSSPPASTRFF.

This rearrangement joins TRBV12-3 or TRBV12-4 to TRBJ2-5; TCRdb's D call of TRBD2 is untestable without DNA. This CDR3 contains 15 residues. The CDR3 loop is CASSPRLAPQETQYF.